This TCR beta chain was obtained from a study of T-cell reconstitution after alpha-beta-depleted transplantation in children. CDR1 and CDR2 (germline): LGHDT, YNNKEL (reference sequence). V lost 4 bases to trimming and J lost 0 bases, with 16 bases between them. This CDR3 has 17 residues. This clonotype was detected a few times. The target antigen is unknown. The authors prepared the TCRbeta library with unique molecular identifiers. TCRdb reprocessed the PCR reads via MiXCR and lists one record per CDR3 protein. The data contain about 830,000 distinct CDR3 sequences, 16% of them singletons. Study findings and constraints: Where some patients showed high TCRbeta diversity at day 60, it came from recipient T cells and thymic progenitors that had survived. T-cell numbers and diversity one year post-transplant derived largely from freshly generated T cells. Expanded graft clones, several hundred of them, were reportedly the source of alpha-beta T cells about two months after transplant.

This receptor was obtained from a male patient younger than 18 who had a stem cell transplant for acute lymphoblastic leukemia, so the T cells may come from the graft donor. The genes are TRBV3-1 and TRBJ2-1, with D unresolved. The sample was PBMCs, mostly from graft donor cells, taken 360 days after TCRalphabeta/CD19-depleted stem cell transplant. CDR3 in DNA: TGTGCCAGCAGCCGGTTGGTTGTTTCCTCCTCCTACAATGAGCAGTTCTTC. Translated: CASSRLVVSSSYNEQFF.